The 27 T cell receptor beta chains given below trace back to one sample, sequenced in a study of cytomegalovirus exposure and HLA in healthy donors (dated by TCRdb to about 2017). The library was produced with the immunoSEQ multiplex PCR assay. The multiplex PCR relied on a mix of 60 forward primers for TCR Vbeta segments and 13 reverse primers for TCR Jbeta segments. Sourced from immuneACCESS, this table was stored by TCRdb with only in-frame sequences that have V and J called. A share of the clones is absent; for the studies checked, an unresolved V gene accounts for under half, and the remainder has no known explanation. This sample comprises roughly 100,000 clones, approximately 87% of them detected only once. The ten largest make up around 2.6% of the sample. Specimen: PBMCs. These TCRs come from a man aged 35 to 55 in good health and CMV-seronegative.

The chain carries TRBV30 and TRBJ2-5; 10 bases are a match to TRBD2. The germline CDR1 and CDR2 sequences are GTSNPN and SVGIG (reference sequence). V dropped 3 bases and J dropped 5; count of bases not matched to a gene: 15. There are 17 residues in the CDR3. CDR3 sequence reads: CAWRSKRGGKLLETQYF. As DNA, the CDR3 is TGTGCCTGGAGGTCCAAGCGGGGGGGCAAATTATTGGAGACCCAGTACTTC.

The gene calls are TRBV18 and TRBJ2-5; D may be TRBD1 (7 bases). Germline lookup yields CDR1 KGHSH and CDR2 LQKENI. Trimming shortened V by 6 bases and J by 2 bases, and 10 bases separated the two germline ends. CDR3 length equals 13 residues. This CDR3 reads CASSRDRQETQYF. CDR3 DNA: TGTGCCAGCTCGCGGGACAGACAAGAGACCCAGTACTTC.

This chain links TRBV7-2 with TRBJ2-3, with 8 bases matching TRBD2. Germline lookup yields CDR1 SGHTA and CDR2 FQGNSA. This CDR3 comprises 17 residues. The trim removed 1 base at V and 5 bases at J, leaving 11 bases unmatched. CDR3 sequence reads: CASSLVGPGGRGDTQYF. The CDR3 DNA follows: TGTGCCAGCAGCTTAGTGGGCCCGGGGGGGCGGGGAGATACGCAGTATTTT.

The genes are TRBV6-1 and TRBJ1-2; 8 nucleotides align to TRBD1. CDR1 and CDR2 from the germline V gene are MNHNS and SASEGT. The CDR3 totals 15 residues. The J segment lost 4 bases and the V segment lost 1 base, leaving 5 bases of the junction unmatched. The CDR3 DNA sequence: TGTGCCAGCAGTGAAGGCTCAGGGGGCGCCTATGGCTACACCTTC. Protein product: CASSEGSGGAYGYTF.

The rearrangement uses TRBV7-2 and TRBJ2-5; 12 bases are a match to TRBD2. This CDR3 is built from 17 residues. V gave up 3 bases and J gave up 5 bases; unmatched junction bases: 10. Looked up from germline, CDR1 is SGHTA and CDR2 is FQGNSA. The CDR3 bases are TGTGCCAGCAGCTTTGCGCCTAGCGGGGGGGCCCAGGAGACCCAGTACTTC. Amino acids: CASSFAPSGGAQETQYF.

CDR3 nucleotide sequence: TGCGCCAGCAGCGTGGGACAGAGGGGCTACACCTTC. Protein: CASSVGQRGYTF. The V call is TRBV5-1, the J call TRBJ1-2; 7 positions match TRBD1. The CDR3 contains 12 residues. Germline V gene sequence: CDR1 SGHRS, CDR2 YFSETQ. The V gene end was trimmed by 4 bases and the J gene end by 8 bases; junction bases not matched to a gene: 5.

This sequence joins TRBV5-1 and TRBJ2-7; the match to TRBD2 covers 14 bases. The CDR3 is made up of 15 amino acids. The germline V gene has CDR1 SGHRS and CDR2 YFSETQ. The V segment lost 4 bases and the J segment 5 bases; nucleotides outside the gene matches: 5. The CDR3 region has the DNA TGCGCCAGCAGCCCACAGGGACTAGCGGGGGACGAGCAGTACTTC. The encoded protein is CASSPQGLAGDEQYF.

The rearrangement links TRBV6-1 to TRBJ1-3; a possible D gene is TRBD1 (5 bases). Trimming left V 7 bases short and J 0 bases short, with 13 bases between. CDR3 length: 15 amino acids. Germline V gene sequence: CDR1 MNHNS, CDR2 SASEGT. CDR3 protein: CASILGAFSGNTIYF. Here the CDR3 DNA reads TGTGCCAGCATCCTTGGGGCGTTCTCTGGAAACACCATATATTTT.

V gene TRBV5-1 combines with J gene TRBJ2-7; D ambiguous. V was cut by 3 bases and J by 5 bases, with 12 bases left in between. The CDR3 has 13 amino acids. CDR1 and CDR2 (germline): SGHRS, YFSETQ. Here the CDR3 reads CASSSGNLNEQYF. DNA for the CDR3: TGCGCCAGCAGCTCAGGCAACCTTAACGAGCAGTACTTC.

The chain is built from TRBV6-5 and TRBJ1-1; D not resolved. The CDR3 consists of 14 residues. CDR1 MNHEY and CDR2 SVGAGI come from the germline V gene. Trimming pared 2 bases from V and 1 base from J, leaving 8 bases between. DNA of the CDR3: TGTGCCAGCAGTTACCTTCCGGGGAACACTGAAGCTTTCTTT. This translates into CASSYLPGNTEAFF.

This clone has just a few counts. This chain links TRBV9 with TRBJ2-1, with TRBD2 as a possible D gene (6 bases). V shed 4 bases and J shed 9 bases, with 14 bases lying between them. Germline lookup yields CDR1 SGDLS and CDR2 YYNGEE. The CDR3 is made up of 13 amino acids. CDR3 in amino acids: CASSSIGGTEQFF. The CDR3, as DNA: TGTGCCAGCAGCTCCATTGGGGGGACTGAGCAGTTCTTC.

CDR3 sequence reads: CASSPGQGKRGTEAFF. CDR3 sequence (DNA): TGTGCCAGCAGTCCTGGACAGGGAAAGAGAGGCACTGAAGCTTTCTTT. This chain uses TRBV6-6 with TRBJ1-1; 8 positions match TRBD1. Unmatched junction bases numbered 12, after V lost 5 bases and J lost 4 bases. CDR3 length: 16 amino acids. Germline values: CDR1 MNHNY, CDR2 SVGAGI (reference sequence).

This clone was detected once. The CDR3 protein is CASSSQRIGIQDTEAFF. The CDR3 DNA reads TGCGCCAGCAGCTCCCAACGTATCGGGATCCAGGACACTGAAGCTTTCTTT. The rearrangement links TRBV5-1 to TRBJ1-1; no firm D call. V was shortened by 3 bases and J by 3 bases, with 21 bases between the two germline ends. CDR1 and CDR2 from the germline V gene are SGHRS and YFSETQ. There are 17 residues in the CDR3.

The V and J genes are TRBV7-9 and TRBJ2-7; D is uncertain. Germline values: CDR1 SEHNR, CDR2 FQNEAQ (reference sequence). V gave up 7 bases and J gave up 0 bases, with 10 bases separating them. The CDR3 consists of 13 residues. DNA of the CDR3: TGTGCCAGCACAGGCGTAAGCTCCTACGAGCAGTACTTC. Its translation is CASTGVSSYEQYF.

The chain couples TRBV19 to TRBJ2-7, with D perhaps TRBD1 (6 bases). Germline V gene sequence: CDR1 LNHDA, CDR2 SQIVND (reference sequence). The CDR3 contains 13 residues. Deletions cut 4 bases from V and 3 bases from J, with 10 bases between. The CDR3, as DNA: TGTGCCAGTAGTACAAAACAGGGCTACGAGCAGTACTTC. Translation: CASSTKQGYEQYF.

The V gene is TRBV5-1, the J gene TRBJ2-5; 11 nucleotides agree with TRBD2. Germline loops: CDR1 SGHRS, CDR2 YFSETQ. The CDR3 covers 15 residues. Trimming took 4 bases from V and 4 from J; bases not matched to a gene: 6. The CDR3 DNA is TGCGCCAGCAGCACTAGCGGGGGTAAGGGAGAGACCCAGTACTTC. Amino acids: CASSTSGGKGETQYF. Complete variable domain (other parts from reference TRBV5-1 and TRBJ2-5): KAGVTQTPRYLIKTRGQQVTLSCSPISGHRSVSWYQQTPGQGLQFLFEYFSETQRNKGNFPGRFSGRQFSNSRSEMNVSTLELGDSALYLCASSTSGGKGETQYFGPGTRLLVL.

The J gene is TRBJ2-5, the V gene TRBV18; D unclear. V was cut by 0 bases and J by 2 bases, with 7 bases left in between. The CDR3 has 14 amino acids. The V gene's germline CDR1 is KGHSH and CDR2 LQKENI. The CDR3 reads CASSPPSSQETQYF. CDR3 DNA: TGTGCCAGCTCACCACCGTCTAGTCAAGAGACCCAGTACTTC.

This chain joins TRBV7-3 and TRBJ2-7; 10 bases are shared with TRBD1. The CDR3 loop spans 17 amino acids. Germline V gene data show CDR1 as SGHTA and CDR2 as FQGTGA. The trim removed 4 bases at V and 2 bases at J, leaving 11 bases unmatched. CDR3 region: CASSSTGQGTITYEQYF. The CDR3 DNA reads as TGTGCCAGCAGCTCAACGGGACAGGGGACAATAACCTACGAGCAGTACTTC.

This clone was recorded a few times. In nucleotides, the CDR3 is TGTGCCAGCAGGGACAGGGGCCGTAATGAAAAACTGTTTTTT. Translation: CASRDRGRNEKLFF. The gene calls are TRBV5-4 and TRBJ1-4, with 9 bases aligning to TRBD1. Losses at the gene ends were 5 bases for V and 4 bases for J; bases not matched to a gene: 3. In germline, CDR1 is SGHNT, CDR2 YYREEE (reference sequence). CDR3 length: 14 residues.

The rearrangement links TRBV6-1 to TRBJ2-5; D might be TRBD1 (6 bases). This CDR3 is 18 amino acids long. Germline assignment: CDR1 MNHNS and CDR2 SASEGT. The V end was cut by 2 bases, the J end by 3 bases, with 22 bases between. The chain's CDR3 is CASSESPSLWDTEETQYF. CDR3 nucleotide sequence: TGTGCCAGCAGTGAATCTCCTTCCCTCTGGGACACCGAAGAGACCCAGTACTTC.

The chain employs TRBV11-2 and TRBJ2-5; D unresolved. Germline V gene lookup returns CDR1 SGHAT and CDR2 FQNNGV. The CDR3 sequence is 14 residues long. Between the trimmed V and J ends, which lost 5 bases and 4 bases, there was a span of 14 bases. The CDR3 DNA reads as TGTGCCAGCAGCCAACCGGCGGTGGGAGAGACCCAGTACTTC. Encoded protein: CASSQPAVGETQYF.

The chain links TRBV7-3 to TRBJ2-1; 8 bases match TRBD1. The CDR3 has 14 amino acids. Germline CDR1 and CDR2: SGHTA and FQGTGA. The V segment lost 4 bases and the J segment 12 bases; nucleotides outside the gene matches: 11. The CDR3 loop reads CASSSPGTGPLQFF. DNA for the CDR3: TGTGCCAGCAGCTCCCCTGGGACAGGACCATTGCAGTTCTTC.

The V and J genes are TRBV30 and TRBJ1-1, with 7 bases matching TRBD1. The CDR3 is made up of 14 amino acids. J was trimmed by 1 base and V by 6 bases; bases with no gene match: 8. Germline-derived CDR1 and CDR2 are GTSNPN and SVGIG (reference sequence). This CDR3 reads CACHGDRENTEAFF. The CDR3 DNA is TGTGCCTGCCATGGAGACAGGGAGAACACTGAAGCTTTCTTT. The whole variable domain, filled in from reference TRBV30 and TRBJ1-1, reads SQTIHQWPATLVQPVGSPLSLECTVEGTSNPNLYWYRQAAGRGLQLLFYSVGIGQISSEVPQNLSASRPQDRQFILSSKKLLLSDSGFYLCACHGDRENTEAFFGQGTRLTVV.

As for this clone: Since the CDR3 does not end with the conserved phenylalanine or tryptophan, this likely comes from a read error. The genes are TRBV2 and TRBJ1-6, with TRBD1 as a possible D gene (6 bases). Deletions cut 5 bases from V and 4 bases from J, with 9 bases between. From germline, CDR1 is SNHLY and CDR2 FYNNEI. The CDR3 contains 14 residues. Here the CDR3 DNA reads TGTGCCAGCAGTCCGACAGGATATAATTCACCCCTCCACTGT. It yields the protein CASSPTGYNSPLHC.

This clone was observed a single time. CDR3 sequence: CAISPGGAPMNTEAFF. The CDR3 nucleotides are TGTGCCATCAGCCCGGGGGGGGCGCCAATGAACACTGAAGCTTTCTTT. The rearrangement joins TRBV10-3 to TRBJ1-1; weak D call: TRBD1 (6 bases). Trimming stripped 6 bases from V and 0 bases from J, with 17 bases between. The CDR3 extends over 16 amino acids. Per the germline V gene, CDR1 is ENHRY and CDR2 is SYGVKD.

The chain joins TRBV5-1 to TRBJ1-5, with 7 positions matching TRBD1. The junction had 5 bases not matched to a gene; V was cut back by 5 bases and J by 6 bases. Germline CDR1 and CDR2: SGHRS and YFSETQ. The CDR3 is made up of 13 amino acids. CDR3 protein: CASSRTGVQPQHF. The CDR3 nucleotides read TGCGCCAGCAGTCGCACAGGGGTTCAGCCCCAGCATTTT.

The CDR3 sequence is CASSETSGGGMFFF. The DNA of the CDR3 is TGTGCCAGCAGTGAAACTTCGGGGGGTGGGATGTTTTTCTTT. The V and J genes are TRBV6-1 and TRBJ1-1, with D maybe TRBD1 (5 bases). This CDR3 spans 14 amino acids. The V end was cut by 2 bases, the J end by 13 bases, with 20 bases between. CDR1 MNHNS and CDR2 SASEGT come from the germline V gene.